The clone carrying this TCR beta chain was seen only a few times. The antigen is unknown. The V gene's germline CDR1 is SEHNR and CDR2 FQNEAQ (reference sequence). This CDR3 has 19 amino acids. The trim removed 5 bases at V and 4 bases at J, leaving 13 bases unmatched. TCRdb analysed the reads with MiXCR anew, one entry per CDR3 protein. The profile covers some 800,000 distinct CDR3 sequences, with 32% appearing a single time and roughly 12% taken by the ten largest. The data originate from a study of T cell repertoires in cytomegalovirus infection. Material: cultured CD8+ T cells from PBMCs, obtained from culture after CMV antigen stimulation. The chain is built from TRBV7-9 and TRBJ2-1; 14 bases are shared with TRBD2. This TCR came from a human donor in good health (CMV status not recorded). Some clones in this sample may be carry-over from other donors' samples. The CDR3 loop is CASSPRLAGGPWGYNEQFF. DNA for the CDR3: TGTGCCAGCAGCCCCCGACTAGCGGGGGGGCCGTGGGGTTACAATGAGCAGTTCTTC.